This TCR beta chain was profiled in a study of blood T cell repertoires in COVID-19. Study information: Acute-phase and convalescent COVID-19 samples originated in the United States, Italy and Spain. In each case, the material was cDNA or gDNA derived from T cells, B-cell-depleted T cells, or PBMCs.

The CDR3 consists of 13 residues. Germline loops: CDR1 DFQATT, CDR2 SNEGSKA (reference sequence). V lost 3 bases to trimming and J lost 4 bases, with 10 bases between them. Original methodology: Cell counts per sample came from amplifying reference gene primers. Profiled with immunoSEQ multiplex PCR; TCRdb holds only in-frame clones, not every one. Clone size and the V and J calls come from that table; the DNA yielded D and trimming. Of under 120,000 clones listed, 85% to 90% are singletons. The chain joins TRBV20-1 to TRBJ1-5, with D perhaps matching TRBD1 (6 bases). The receptor's source is an elderly woman with acute or convalescent COVID-19. Sequencing was done on a sample of peripheral blood. CDR3 sequence (DNA): TGCAGTGCTAGTCGTCAGGGGAATCAGCCCCAGCATTTT. This encodes CSASRQGNQPQHF.